This is a list of T cell receptor beta chains from one sample in a study of T cells in localized non-small cell lung cancer. Assay used: immunoSEQ multiplex PCR; TCRdb lists only in-frame clones, some missing. The sample has about 59,000 clones; about 89% are singletons. The input for sequencing was peripheral blood, taken before any cancer treatment. The receptors were sampled from a man aged 35 to 69 with stage I lung adenocarcinoma. Both conserved end residues are part of each CDR3. D genes are given only for firm matches. Part of the rows lack a size; the others show once, few, many or a class for expanded clones.

TRBV10-3,TRBJ2-5,TRBD1,NA,CAIALNRGLGETQYF,TGTGCCATCGCACTTAACAGGGGGCTGGGGGAGACCCAGTACTTC
TRBV28,TRBJ2-7,NA,NA,CASSPLGVSSYEQYF,TGTGCCAGCAGTCCGCTTGGGGTTAGCTCCTACGAGCAGTACTTC
TRBV6-1,TRBJ1-3,NA,NA,CASSEAPTGQGGNTIYF,TGTGCCAGCAGTGAAGCCCCAACAGGCCAAGGGGGAAACACCATATATTTT
TRBV6-6,TRBJ1-5,NA,NA,CASNNQPQHF,TGTGCCAGCAATAATCAGCCCCAGCATTTT
TRBV10-1,TRBJ2-7,NA,NA,CASSEWPGEQYF,TGCGCCAGCAGTGAATGGCCGGGCGAGCAGTACTTC
TRBV6-5,TRBJ1-2,TRBD1,NA,CASSLGGGQTIFGYTF,TGTGCCAGCAGTTTGGGGGGGGGACAGACCATTTTTGGCTACACCTTC
TRBV6-1,TRBJ1-1,NA,NA,CASSETGNTEAFF,TGTGCCAGCAGTGAGACAGGGAACACTGAAGCTTTCTTT
TRBV11-2,TRBJ2-7,TRBD1,NA,CASNVTGTAYEQYF,TGTGCCAGCAACGTTACCGGGACAGCCTACGAGCAGTACTTC
TRBV9,TRBJ1-2,NA,NA,CASSVEGRAGGYTF,TGTGCCAGCAGCGTAGAGGGCAGGGCAGGAGGCTACACCTTC
TRBV7-9,TRBJ2-3,TRBD1,NA,CASSPSGTGGADTQYF,TGTGCCAGCAGCCCCTCGGGGACAGGGGGAGCAGATACGCAGTATTTT
TRBV6-1,TRBJ2-3,NA,once,CASSEEVLDGGDTQYF,TGTGCCAGCAGTGAAGAAGTCCTCGATGGGGGGGATACGCAGTATTTT
TRBV30,TRBJ1-5,NA,NA,CAWSYGNNQPQHF,TGTGCCTGGAGTTATGGGAACAATCAGCCCCAGCATTTT
TRBV12-5,TRBJ2-1,TRBD1,NA,CASGAGTGGANEQFF,TGTGCTAGTGGGGCCGGGACAGGGGGCGCCAATGAGCAGTTCTTC
TRBV4-3,TRBJ1-4,NA,NA,CASSQDGTSPEKLFF,TGCGCCAGCAGCCAAGACGGAACAAGTCCCGAAAAACTGTTTTTT
TRBV4-1,TRBJ1-2,NA,NA,CASSQPPTGVYGYTF,TGCGCCAGCAGCCAACCCCCGACAGGTGTCTATGGCTACACCTTC
TRBV7-2,TRBJ2-5,NA,NA,CASSRHTGPQYF,TGTGCCAGCAGCAGGCACACAGGGCCCCAGTACTTC
TRBV28,TRBJ1-5,TRBD1,NA,CASSSTGGGFGNQPQHF,TGTGCCAGCAGTTCGACAGGGGGCGGTTTTGGCAATCAGCCCCAGCATTTT
TRBV5-4,TRBJ1-4,NA,NA,CASSPDSGSEKLFF,TGTGCCAGCAGCCCGGACAGCGGGAGTGAAAAACTGTTTTTT
TRBV5-1,TRBJ2-2,NA,NA,CASSLQTGTSGELFF,TGCGCCAGCAGCTTACAAACAGGGACTTCCGGGGAGCTGTTTTTT
TRBV2,TRBJ2-3,NA,NA,CASKDGGFNTQYF,TGTGCCAGCAAAGATGGAGGTTTTAATACGCAGTATTTT
TRBV5-4,TRBJ2-7,TRBD1,NA,CASRAGTGSSYEQYF,TGTGCCAGCAGAGCCGGGACAGGGTCCTCCTACGAGCAGTACTTC
TRBV19,TRBJ1-1,NA,NA,CASSIGQANTEAFF,TGTGCCAGTAGTATAGGACAGGCGAACACTGAAGCTTTCTTT
TRBV4-2,TRBJ2-7,NA,NA,CASSQESGRYEQYF,TGTGCCAGCAGCCAAGAGTCGGGCCGCTACGAGCAGTACTTC
TRBV18,TRBJ2-7,NA,NA,CASTSGTPPREQYF,TGTGCCAGCACATCCGGGACACCGCCTCGCGAGCAGTACTTC
TRBV4-1,TRBJ2-7,NA,NA,CASSQDRAYEQYF,TGCGCCAGCAGCCAAGATAGGGCCTACGAGCAGTACTTC
TRBV27,TRBJ1-2,NA,NA,CASSEGGRGDNYGYTF,TGTGCCAGCAGTGAGGGGGGGCGAGGGGATAACTATGGCTACACCTTC
TRBV6-1,TRBJ1-5,NA,NA,CASRRDNTNQPQHF,TGTGCCAGCAGGCGAGATAACACCAATCAGCCCCAGCATTTT
TRBV7-6,TRBJ1-3,NA,NA,CASSLDLLGSGNTIYF,TGTGCCAGCAGCTTAGACCTTCTGGGGTCCGGAAACACCATATATTTT
TRBV30,TRBJ2-7,NA,NA,CAWKKYNYEQYF,TGTGCCTGGAAAAAATATAACTACGAGCAGTACTTC
TRBV6-1,TRBJ2-7,NA,NA,CASSEALNRFSYEQYF,TGTGCCAGCAGTGAAGCGCTGAACAGGTTCTCCTACGAGCAGTACTTC
TRBV30,TRBJ1-1,TRBD1,once,CAWSVRTGWGTEAFF,TGTGCCTGGAGTGTAAGGACAGGGTGGGGGACTGAAGCTTTCTTT
TRBV10-2,TRBJ2-7,NA,NA,CASSEGYEQYF,TGCGCCAGCAGTGAGGGCTACGAGCAGTACTTC
TRBV18,TRBJ1-5,TRBD1,NA,CASSPLGQENQPQHF,TGTGCCAGCTCACCCCTTGGACAGGAGAATCAGCCCCAGCATTTT
TRBV7-9,TRBJ2-5,TRBD1,NA,CASNMGQGPQETQYF,TGTGCCAGCAACATGGGACAGGGACCTCAAGAGACCCAGTACTTC
TRBV10-3,TRBJ2-3,TRBD2,NA,CAISESPSTGTSGRTDTQYF,TGTGCCATCAGTGAGTCTCCATCCACCGGGACTAGCGGGAGGACAGATACGCAGTATTTT